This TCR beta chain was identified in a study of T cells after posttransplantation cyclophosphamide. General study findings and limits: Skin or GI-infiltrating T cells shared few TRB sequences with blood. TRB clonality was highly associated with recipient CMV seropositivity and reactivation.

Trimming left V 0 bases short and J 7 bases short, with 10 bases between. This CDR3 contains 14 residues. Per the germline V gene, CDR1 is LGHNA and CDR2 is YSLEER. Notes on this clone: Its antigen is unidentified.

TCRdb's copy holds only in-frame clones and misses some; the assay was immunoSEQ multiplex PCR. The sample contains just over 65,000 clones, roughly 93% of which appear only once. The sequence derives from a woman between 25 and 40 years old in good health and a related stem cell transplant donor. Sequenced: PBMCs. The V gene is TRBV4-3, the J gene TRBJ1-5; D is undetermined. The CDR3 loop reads CASSQEWVGQPQHF. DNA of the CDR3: TGCGCCAGCAGCCAAGAGTGGGTGGGCCAGCCCCAGCATTTT.